This T cell receptor beta chain stems from a study of T cell repertoires in cytomegalovirus infection. Whole-study context: CMV epitopes, recently identified HLA-C-restricted and well-studied HLA-B-restricted, were used. A matching HLA type, together with CMV infection, was signaled by public TCR beta signatures.

Note on this clonotype: The antigen is undetermined.

MiXCR, run by TCRdb on the reads, gives a single entry per CDR3 protein. There are approximately 100,000 distinct CDR3 sequences in the sample; under 45% occur only once, and less than 80% lies in the top ten. Germline trimming cut 10 bases from V and 4 bases from J; bases unmatched to any gene: 21. CDR1 MNHEY and CDR2 SMNVEV come from the germline V gene (reference sequence). The CDR3 spans 18 residues. Overall study findings and caveats: HLA-C-restricted TCR beta clonotypes specific for CMV led the ex vivo response. Individuals carrying CMV plus the relevant HLA were identified by cumulative frequency of public TCR beta families.

The sequencing here drew on CD8+ T cells from cultured PBMCs, taken from culture after CMV antigen stimulation. This sequence joins TRBV27 and TRBJ2-2; TRBD2 agrees at 7 bases. This receptor was taken from a human donor in good health (CMV status not recorded). Some clones in this sample may be carry-over from other donors' samples. The CDR3 bases are TGTGCCACAAAGGATGTGGCAACTAGCGCCCCATCCACCGGGGAGCTGTTTTTT. Its translation: CATKDVATSAPSTGELFF.